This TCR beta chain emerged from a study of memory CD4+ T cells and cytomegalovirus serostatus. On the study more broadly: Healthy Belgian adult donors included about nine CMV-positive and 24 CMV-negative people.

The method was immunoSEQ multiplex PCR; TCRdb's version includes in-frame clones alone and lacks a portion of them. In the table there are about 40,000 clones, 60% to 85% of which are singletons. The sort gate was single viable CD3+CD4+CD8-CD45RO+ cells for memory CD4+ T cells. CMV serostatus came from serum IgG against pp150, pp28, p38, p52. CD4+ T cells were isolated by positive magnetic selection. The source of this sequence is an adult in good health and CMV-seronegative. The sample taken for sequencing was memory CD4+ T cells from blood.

CDR3 nucleotide sequence: TGTGCCGGCTCGACAGGGTGGGGGAACACTGAAGCTTTCTTT. Encoded protein: CAGSTGWGNTEAFF. This chain links TRBV6-1 with TRBJ1-1; 7 nucleotides match TRBD1. The germline V gene has CDR1 MNHNS and CDR2 SASEGT. V dropped 11 bases and J dropped 1; count of bases not matched to a gene: 10. CDR3 length equals 14 residues.